This TCR beta chain was identified during a study of response to subunit inactivated influenza vaccine. Study-wide results and caveats: Authors suggested few new T cells are recruited by each seasonal influenza vaccination.

Worth noting for this clonotype: No antigen is known for it.

This CDR3 is 18 amino acids long. V gave up 5 bases and J gave up 3 bases; unmatched junction bases: 15. Germline V gene data show CDR1 as SGHVS and CDR2 as FNYEAQ. TCRdb ran MiXCR on the RT-PCR reads and lists one entry per CDR3 protein. This sample has more than 550,000 distinct CDR3 sequences, with 12% found just once. This specimen consisted of PBMCs from blood, obtained on the day of vaccination. This receptor was taken from a man aged 45-65 years who received an inactivated influenza vaccine. The chain recombines TRBV7-6 with TRBJ2-1, with 8 bases aligning to TRBD2. The CDR3 bases are TGTGCCAGCAGCCCCTGGGTAGCGGGAAGACTAGGCTACAATGAGCAGTTCTTC. Translating gives CASSPWVAGRLGYNEQFF.